Listed below are T cell receptor beta chains from one sample, sequenced in a study of CD8 T cells in Susac syndrome. One entry per CDR3 protein, called by TCRdb with MiXCR from the immunoSEQ multiplex PCR reads. Among 70,000 to 75,000 distinct CDR3 sequences listed, roughly 93% were seen once. The sample comprised CD4+ T cells from PBMCs. These receptors were collected from a human donor with Susac syndrome. Both conserved end residues are part of each CDR3. The D gene is left open where the match is weak. Some rows mark clone size as missing; the rest say once, few, many or name a class of expanded clone.

V gene,D gene,J gene,clone size,CDR3 protein,CDR3 DNA
TRBV20-1,TRBD2,TRBJ2-5,once,CSATSGVVQETQYF,TGCAGTGCTACGAGCGGGGTAGTTCAAGAGACCCAGTACTTC
TRBV20-1,NA,TRBJ2-7,few,CSARVQRRLSYEQYF,TGCAGTGCTAGAGTCCAAAGGCGGCTATCATACGAGCAGTACTTC
TRBV7-2,NA,TRBJ2-7,NA,CASSSGSAGAYEQYF,TGTGCCAGCAGCTCGGGGTCGGCCGGAGCCTACGAGCAGTACTTC
TRBV7-2,TRBD2,TRBJ2-1,NA,CASSRSGGGFYNEQFF,TGTGCCAGCAGCCGAAGCGGCGGGGGTTTCTACAATGAGCAGTTCTTC
TRBV20-1,NA,TRBJ1-6,NA,CSARDVTDSYNSPLHF,TGCAGTGCTAGAGACGTGACCGACTCCTATAATTCACCCCTCCACTTT
TRBV9,NA,TRBJ2-5,NA,CASSADLDSQETQYF,TGTGCCAGCAGCGCCGACTTGGACAGCCAAGAGACCCAGTACTTC
TRBV11-3,NA,TRBJ2-6,once,CASSSYQGTGANVLTF,TGTGCCAGCAGCTCGTACCAGGGGACTGGGGCCAACGTCCTGACTTTC
TRBV20-1,NA,TRBJ1-5,NA,CSARDKKQGILNQPQHF,TGCAGTGCTAGAGATAAAAAGCAGGGAATACTCAATCAGCCCCAGCATTTT
TRBV6-1,NA,TRBJ2-2,NA,CASSGKPTAGELFF,TGTGCCAGCAGTGGAAAACCGACAGCCGGGGAGCTGTTTTTT
TRBV6-5,NA,TRBJ1-2,NA,CASTKALNYGYTF,TGTGCCAGCACGAAGGCCCTTAACTATGGCTACACCTTC
TRBV18,TRBD1,TRBJ1-6,NA,CASSPQGANSPLHF,TGTGCCAGCTCACCCCAGGGGGCCAATTCACCCCTCCACTTT
TRBV10-3,NA,TRBJ2-2,NA,CAISWAGTGELFF,TGTGCCATCAGTTGGGCAGGAACCGGGGAGCTGTTTTTT
TRBV15,NA,TRBJ2-3,NA,CATSRVGTTQGTQYF,TGTGCCACCAGCAGAGTAGGGACCACTCAGGGTACGCAGTATTTT
TRBV6-2/TRBV6-3,NA,TRBJ2-2,NA,CASSYRLANTGELFF,TGTGCCAGCAGTTACCGGCTAGCGAACACCGGGGAGCTGTTTTTT
TRBV29-1,NA,TRBJ1-2,NA,CSALNSIYGYTF,TGCAGCGCTTTAAACTCAATCTATGGCTACACCTTC
TRBV29-1,TRBD1,TRBJ1-2,few,CSAGGRDYGYTF,TGCAGCGCAGGGGGTCGGGACTATGGCTACACCTTC
TRBV28,TRBD2,TRBJ2-2,NA,CASSLSGANTGELFF,TGTGCCAGCAGTTTGAGCGGGGCGAACACCGGGGAGCTGTTTTTT
TRBV19,TRBD2,TRBJ2-5,NA,CASSILAGGQETQYF,TGTGCCAGTAGTATTCTAGCGGGGGGCCAAGAGACCCAGTACTTC
TRBV4-1,NA,TRBJ2-5,once,CASSRAIRGGQETQYF,TGCGCCAGCAGCCGAGCGATCAGGGGGGGCCAAGAGACCCAGTACTTC
TRBV4-1,NA,TRBJ2-1,NA,CASSQSGVSYNEQFF,TGCGCCAGCAGCCAAAGTGGGGTGTCCTACAATGAGCAGTTCTTC
TRBV7-6,TRBD2,TRBJ2-1,NA,CASSSERGGPNEQFF,TGTGCCAGCAGCTCAGAGCGGGGCGGACCTAATGAGCAGTTCTTC
TRBV7-3,TRBD2,TRBJ2-7,NA,CASSSNGGDEQYF,TGTGCCAGCAGCTCCAATGGGGGGGACGAGCAGTACTTC
TRBV5-1,TRBD1,TRBJ1-1,NA,CASSFTGTGVRAFF,TGCGCCAGCAGCTTTACCGGGACAGGGGTTCGAGCTTTCTTT
TRBV5-1,NA,TRBJ2-7,NA,CASSPWVGDGGTQYF,TGCGCCAGCAGCCCATGGGTCGGGGACGGGGGAACGCAGTACTTC
TRBV28,NA,TRBJ1-5,NA,CASSSSGVVQPQHF,TGTGCCAGCAGTTCTTCAGGGGTGGTCCAGCCCCAGCATTTT